Sequencing of this T cell receptor (beta chain) was carried out in a study of cytomegalovirus exposure and HLA in healthy donors. Study as a whole: From HLA-typed donors, an early data release held roughly 80 million unique TCRs.

The PCR had 60 Vbeta and 13 Jbeta primers. The repertoire was sequenced with immunoSEQ multiplex PCR; TCRdb's copy has only in-frame clones and lacks some. The sample holds about 100,000 clones, 65% to 80% seen once. Donors were ostensibly healthy at sampling, although undocumented immune exposures were probable. Study-level results: Owing to their indistinguishability, certain V segments, notably TRBV6-2 and TRBV6-3, were excluded. With DRB1 most and HLA-C fewest, TCR association rates differed between HLA loci in a later analysis.

CDR1 SGDLS and CDR2 YYNGEE come from the germline V gene. V lost 0 bases and J 0 bases, leaving 10 bases between the germline ends. The CDR3 totals 16 residues. With respect to this clone: Its antigen is unidentified.

The sequence was obtained from a woman aged 18-29 years in good health and CMV-seropositive. The specimen sequenced was PBMCs. The chain recombines TRBV9 with TRBJ2-4; D is uncertain. CDR3: CASSVAAGVAKNIQYF. Written as DNA, the CDR3 is TGTGCCAGCAGCGTAGCCGCAGGCGTAGCCAAAAACATTCAGTACTTC. The entire variable domain, with the rest obtained from reference TRBV9 and TRBJ2-4, is as follows: DSGVTQTPKHLITATGQRVTLRCSPRSGDLSVYWYQQSLDQGLQFLIQYYNGEERAKGNILERFSAQQFPDLHSELNLSSLELGDSALYFCASSVAAGVAKNIQYFGAGTRLSVL.